This note documents a single T cell receptor (beta chain) sequence. The data were obtained in a study of blood T cell repertoires in COVID-19. Authors' methods: Nucleated cell counts were estimated from reference gene primer amplification. Only in-frame clones appear in the TCRdb table, and some are missing; sequencing was by immunoSEQ multiplex PCR. The V and J calls and the clone size are those of that table, but D and trimming were determined from the DNA. The data contain about 88,000 clones, about 85% of them singletons. The CDR3 totals 13 residues. Germline values: CDR1 GTSNPN, CDR2 SVGIG (reference sequence). Trimming cost V 6 bases and J 7 bases, with 16 bases left between them.

The chain combines TRBV30 with TRBJ1-5, with D maybe TRBD1 (6 bases). This TCR was sampled from a male donor with acute or convalescent COVID-19. Sequences were obtained from peripheral blood. CDR3 sequence: CACSQGSGQPQHF. CDR3 DNA: TGTGCCTGTTCCCAGGGGTCGGGGCAGCCCCAGCATTTT.